A selection of T cell receptor beta chains follows, all from one sample in a study of shared clonotypes between healthy human individuals. Libraries were prepared by immunoSEQ multiplex PCR; TCRdb keeps only in-frame clonotypes and omits some of them. The sample shows around 940,000 clones, over 75% of them seen only once. The material sequenced was memory CD4+ T cells sorted from blood. The receptor set was obtained from a man younger than 30 in good health. Both conserved end residues are part of each CDR3. A D gene is named only where the DNA matches it firmly. Only part of the rows carry a size: once, few, many, or a class if the clone is expanded.

j_gene: TRBJ2-7; abundance: NA; v_gene: TRBV7-2; d_gene: TRBD2; CDR3aa: CASSRAAGGTYEQYF; CDR3nt: TGTGCCAGCAGCCGCGCAGCGGGAGGCACCTACGAGCAGTACTTC
j_gene: TRBJ2-1; abundance: NA; v_gene: TRBV5-6; d_gene: NA; CDR3aa: CASSPQWLSYNEQFF; CDR3nt: TGTGCCAGCAGCCCTCAGTGGCTCTCCTACAATGAGCAGTTCTTC
j_gene: TRBJ2-1; abundance: NA; v_gene: TRBV7-9; d_gene: TRBD2; CDR3aa: CASSHTGGPPNEQFF; CDR3nt: TGTGCCAGCAGCCATACGGGGGGTCCCCCCAATGAGCAGTTCTTC
j_gene: TRBJ1-1; abundance: many; v_gene: TRBV7-9; d_gene: NA; CDR3aa: CASSPTLGTEAFF; CDR3nt: TGTGCCAGCAGCCCAACCCTTGGTACTGAAGCTTTCTTT
j_gene: TRBJ2-7; abundance: NA; v_gene: TRBV15; d_gene: NA; CDR3aa: CATSRDTIYEQYF; CDR3nt: TGTGCCACCAGCAGAGATACAATCTACGAGCAGTACTTC
j_gene: TRBJ1-1; abundance: few; v_gene: TRBV6-1; d_gene: TRBD1; CDR3aa: CASLPGTGLNTEAFF; CDR3nt: TGTGCCAGCCTCCCGGGGACAGGGCTTAACACTGAAGCTTTCTTT
j_gene: TRBJ1-1; abundance: NA; v_gene: TRBV6-1; d_gene: NA; CDR3aa: CASRSGSVVTEAFF; CDR3nt: TGTGCCAGCAGGTCAGGGTCGGTGGTCACTGAAGCTTTCTTT
j_gene: TRBJ2-5; abundance: NA; v_gene: TRBV7-2; d_gene: TRBD2; CDR3aa: CASSQSSGGRQETQYF; CDR3nt: TGTGCCAGCAGCCAATCTAGCGGGGGCCGTCAAGAGACCCAGTACTTC
j_gene: TRBJ1-2; abundance: NA; v_gene: TRBV5-1; d_gene: NA; CDR3aa: CASSLGEVNYGYTF; CDR3nt: TGCGCCAGCAGCTTAGGAGAAGTTAACTATGGCTACACCTTC
j_gene: TRBJ2-5; abundance: NA; v_gene: TRBV10-3; d_gene: NA; CDR3aa: CAIALRRDEAQYF; CDR3nt: TGTGCCATCGCCCTTAGGAGGGACGAGGCCCAGTACTTC
j_gene: TRBJ2-3; abundance: NA; v_gene: TRBV11-2; d_gene: TRBD2; CDR3aa: CASSAGLAGRTDTQYF; CDR3nt: TGTGCCAGCAGCGCCGGACTAGCGGGGCGCACAGATACGCAGTATTTT
j_gene: TRBJ2-5; abundance: few; v_gene: TRBV6-5; d_gene: NA; CDR3aa: CASSYSSIQETQYF; CDR3nt: TGTGCCAGCAGTTACTCTTCAATACAAGAGACCCAGTACTTC
j_gene: TRBJ2-1; abundance: NA; v_gene: TRBV7-2; d_gene: TRBD2; CDR3aa: CASSISGTRLRNNEQFF; CDR3nt: TGTGCCAGCAGCATATCCGGGACTAGACTTCGGAACAATGAGCAGTTCTTC
j_gene: TRBJ2-3; abundance: NA; v_gene: TRBV4-2; d_gene: TRBD2; CDR3aa: CASSQAWASGDTQYF; CDR3nt: TGTGCCAGCAGCCAAGCTTGGGCTAGCGGGGATACGCAGTATTTT
j_gene: TRBJ2-2; abundance: few; v_gene: TRBV30; d_gene: NA; CDR3aa: CAAKARGGTGELFF; CDR3nt: TGTGCGGCGAAGGCTAGAGGGGGAACCGGGGAGCTGTTTTTT
j_gene: TRBJ2-5; abundance: NA; v_gene: TRBV7-9; d_gene: TRBD1; CDR3aa: CASSPWGQGVGQYF; CDR3nt: TGTGCCAGCAGCCCTTGGGGACAGGGGGTAGGACAGTACTTC
j_gene: TRBJ1-2; abundance: NA; v_gene: TRBV18; d_gene: TRBD1; CDR3aa: CASSPRTGDYGYTF; CDR3nt: TGTGCCAGCTCACCCCGGACAGGCGACTATGGCTACACCTTC
j_gene: TRBJ1-1; abundance: NA; v_gene: TRBV14; d_gene: NA; CDR3aa: CASSRVQGGITEAFF; CDR3nt: TGTGCCAGCAGCCGGGTACAGGGAGGGATCACTGAAGCTTTCTTT
j_gene: TRBJ2-5; abundance: many; v_gene: TRBV5-6; d_gene: TRBD2; CDR3aa: CASSLGLAGGQETQYF; CDR3nt: TGTGCCAGCAGCTTGGGACTAGCGGGGGGGCAAGAGACCCAGTACTTC
j_gene: TRBJ2-1; abundance: NA; v_gene: TRBV4-3; d_gene: TRBD1; CDR3aa: CASSQERTGVREQFF; CDR3nt: TGCGCCAGCAGCCAAGAAAGGACAGGGGTAAGGGAGCAGTTCTTC
j_gene: TRBJ2-2; abundance: NA; v_gene: TRBV30; d_gene: NA; CDR3aa: CAWSVIGVSGELFF; CDR3nt: TGTGCCTGGAGTGTAATCGGGGTGTCCGGGGAGCTGTTTTTT
j_gene: TRBJ1-6; abundance: once; v_gene: TRBV27; d_gene: NA; CDR3aa: CASSISPYSPLHF; CDR3nt: TGTGCCAGCAGTATATCCCCGTATTCACCCCTCCACTTT
j_gene: TRBJ2-6; abundance: NA; v_gene: TRBV5-4; d_gene: NA; CDR3aa: CASSGRTSSGANVLTF; CDR3nt: TGTGCCAGCAGCGGCCGAACTAGCTCTGGGGCCAACGTCCTGACTTTC
j_gene: TRBJ2-7; abundance: NA; v_gene: TRBV5-4; d_gene: TRBD2; CDR3aa: CASSGSLAGLVYEQYF; CDR3nt: TGTGCCAGCAGCGGCTCACTAGCGGGTTTGGTCTACGAGCAGTACTTC
j_gene: TRBJ2-6; abundance: NA; v_gene: TRBV5-4; d_gene: NA; CDR3aa: CASSLDTSGANVLTF; CDR3nt: TGTGCCAGCAGCCTAGACACCTCTGGGGCCAACGTCCTGACTTTC
j_gene: TRBJ1-3; abundance: NA; v_gene: TRBV11-2; d_gene: NA; CDR3aa: CASSLAQRSSGNTIYF; CDR3nt: TGTGCCAGCAGCTTAGCGCAGCGATCCTCTGGAAACACCATATATTTT
j_gene: TRBJ1-1; abundance: NA; v_gene: TRBV29-1; d_gene: NA; CDR3aa: CSVAQGRWTEAFF; CDR3nt: TGCAGCGTTGCTCAGGGAAGGTGGACTGAAGCTTTCTTT
j_gene: TRBJ1-3; abundance: NA; v_gene: TRBV7-2; d_gene: NA; CDR3aa: CASSLTGGGNTIYF; CDR3nt: TGTGCCAGCAGCTTGACAGGTGGGGGAAACACCATATATTTT
j_gene: TRBJ2-3; abundance: NA; v_gene: TRBV6-1; d_gene: TRBD1; CDR3aa: CASSTRRGPTDTQYF; CDR3nt: TGTGCCAGCAGTACCCGCAGGGGGCCCACAGATACGCAGTATTTT
j_gene: TRBJ1-1; abundance: NA; v_gene: TRBV9; d_gene: NA; CDR3aa: CASSVAIGLNTEAFF; CDR3nt: TGTGCCAGCAGCGTAGCCATAGGGCTGAACACTGAAGCTTTCTTT